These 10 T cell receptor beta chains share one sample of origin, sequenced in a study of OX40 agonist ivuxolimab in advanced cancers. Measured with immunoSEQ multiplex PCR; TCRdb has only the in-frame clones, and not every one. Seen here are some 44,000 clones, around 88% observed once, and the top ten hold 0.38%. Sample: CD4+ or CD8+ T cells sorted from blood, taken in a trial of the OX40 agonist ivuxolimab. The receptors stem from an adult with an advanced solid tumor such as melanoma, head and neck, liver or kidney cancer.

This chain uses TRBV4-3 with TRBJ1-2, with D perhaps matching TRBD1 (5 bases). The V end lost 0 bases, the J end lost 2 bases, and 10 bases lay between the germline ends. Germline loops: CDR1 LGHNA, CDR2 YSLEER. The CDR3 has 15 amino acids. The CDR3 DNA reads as TGCGCCAGCAGCCAAGATGGCGGGACGAACTATGGCTACACCTTC. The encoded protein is CASSQDGGTNYGYTF.

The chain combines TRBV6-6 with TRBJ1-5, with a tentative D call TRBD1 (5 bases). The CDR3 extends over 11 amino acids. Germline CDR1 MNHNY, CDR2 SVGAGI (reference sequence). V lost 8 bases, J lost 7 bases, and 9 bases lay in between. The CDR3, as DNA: TGTGCCAGCGGGGGGAACCAGCCCCAGCATTTT. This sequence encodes CASGGNQPQHF.

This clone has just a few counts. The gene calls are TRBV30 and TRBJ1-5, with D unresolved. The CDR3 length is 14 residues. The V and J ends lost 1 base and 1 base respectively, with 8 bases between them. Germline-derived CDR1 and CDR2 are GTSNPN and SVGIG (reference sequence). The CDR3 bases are TGTGCCTGGAGTGCACTGGAGAGCAATCAGCCCCAGCATTTT. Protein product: CAWSALESNQPQHF.

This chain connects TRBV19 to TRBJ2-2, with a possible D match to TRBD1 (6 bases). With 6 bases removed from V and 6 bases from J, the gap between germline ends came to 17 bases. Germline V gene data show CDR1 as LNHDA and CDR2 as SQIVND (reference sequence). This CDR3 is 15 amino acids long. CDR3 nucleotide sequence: TGTGCCAGTAGCGAGTGGACAGCGACCGCCGGGGAGCTGTTTTTT. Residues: CASSEWTATAGELFF.

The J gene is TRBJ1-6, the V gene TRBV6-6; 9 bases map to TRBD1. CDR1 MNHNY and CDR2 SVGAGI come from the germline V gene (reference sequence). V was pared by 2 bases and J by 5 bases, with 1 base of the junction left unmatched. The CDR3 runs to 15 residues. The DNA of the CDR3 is TGTGCCAGCAGTTACGGGGACAGGGATAATTCACCCCTCCACTTT. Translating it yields CASSYGDRDNSPLHF.

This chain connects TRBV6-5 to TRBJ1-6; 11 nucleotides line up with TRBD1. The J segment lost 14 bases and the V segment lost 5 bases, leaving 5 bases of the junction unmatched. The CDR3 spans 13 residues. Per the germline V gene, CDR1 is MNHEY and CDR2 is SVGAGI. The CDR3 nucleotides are TGTGCCAGCAGTACTGGGACAGGGGGTACCCTCCACTTT. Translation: CASSTGTGGTLHF.

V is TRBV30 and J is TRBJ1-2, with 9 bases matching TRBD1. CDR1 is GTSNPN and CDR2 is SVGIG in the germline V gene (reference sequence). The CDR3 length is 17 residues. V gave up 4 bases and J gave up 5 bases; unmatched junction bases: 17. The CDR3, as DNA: TGTGCCTGGAACCGTAAGGGACAGGGACGGGTGCGGTATGGCTACACCTTC. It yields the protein CAWNRKGQGRVRYGYTF.

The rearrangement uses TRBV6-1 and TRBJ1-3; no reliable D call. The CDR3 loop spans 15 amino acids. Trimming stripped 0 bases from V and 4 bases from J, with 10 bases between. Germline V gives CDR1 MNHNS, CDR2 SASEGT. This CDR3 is CASSEAPTRGNTIYF. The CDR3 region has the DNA TGTGCCAGCAGTGAAGCTCCGACAAGGGGAAACACCATATATTTT.

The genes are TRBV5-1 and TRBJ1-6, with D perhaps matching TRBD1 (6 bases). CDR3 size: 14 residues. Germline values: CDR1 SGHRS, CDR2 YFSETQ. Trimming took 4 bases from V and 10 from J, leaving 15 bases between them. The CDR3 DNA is TGCGCCAGCAGCGATGGACAGAAAGACTCACCCCTCCACTTT. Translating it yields CASSDGQKDSPLHF. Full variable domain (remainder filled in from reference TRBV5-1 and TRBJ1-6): KAGVTQTPRYLIKTRGQQVTLSCSPISGHRSVSWYQQTPGQGLQFLFEYFSETQRNKGNFPGRFSGRQFSNSRSEMNVSTLELGDSALYLCASSDGQKDSPLHFGNGTRLTVT.

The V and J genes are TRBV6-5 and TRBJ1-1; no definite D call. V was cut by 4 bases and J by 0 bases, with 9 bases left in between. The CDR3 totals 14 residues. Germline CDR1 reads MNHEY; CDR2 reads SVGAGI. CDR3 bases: TGTGCCAGCAGTTTTGAAGGGTTGAACACTGAAGCTTTCTTT. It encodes CASSFEGLNTEAFF.